A selection of T cell receptor beta chains follows, all from one sample in a study of cytomegalovirus exposure and HLA in healthy donors. Produced via immunoSEQ multiplex PCR; TCRdb's table is partial and in-frame only. The data contain about 200,000 clones, roughly 80% of them singletons. The specimen was PBMCs. These receptors were taken from a woman younger than 35 in good health and CMV-seronegative. CDR3s include the opening cysteine and the closing phenylalanine or tryptophan. A D gene is named only where the DNA matches it firmly. Only some rows state a clone size, as once, few, many or a class for expanded clones.

v_call	clone_size	j_call	d_call	cdr3_nt	cdr3_aa
TRBV19	-	TRBJ2-6	-	TGTGCCAGTAGTTCGGACAGTTACTCTGGGGCCAACGTCCTGACTTTC	CASSSDSYSGANVLTF
TRBV4-1	-	TRBJ1-1	TRBD1	TGCGCCAGCAGCCACTACCCAAGGGACAGGGGGACTGAAGCTTTCTTT	CASSHYPRDRGTEAFF
TRBV27	-	TRBJ2-7	TRBD2	TGTGCCAGCAGTTCTTATAGCGGGAGCGGGTTCGAGCAGTACTTC	CASSSYSGSGFEQYF
TRBV7-8	-	TRBJ2-3	-	TGTGCCAGCAGTCAAGCTGTGACAGGCGTGGGCACAGATACGCAGTATTTT	CASSQAVTGVGTDTQYF
TRBV19	-	TRBJ2-1	TRBD2	TGTGCCAGTAGCGCTAGCGGGCCTTACAATGAGCAGTTCTTC	CASSASGPYNEQFF
TRBV29-1	few	TRBJ2-3	-	TGCAGCGTTGTGAGGGATAGCACAGATACGCAGTATTTT	CSVVRDSTDTQYF
TRBV7-2	-	TRBJ1-5	-	TGTGCCAGCAGCTTAGCCGGCAGGAGCAATCAGCCCCAGCATTTT	CASSLAGRSNQPQHF
TRBV7-9	-	TRBJ2-3	TRBD2	TGTGCCAGCAGCTTTGTAGCGGGATGGACAGATACGCAGTATTTT	CASSFVAGWTDTQYF
TRBV10-1	-	TRBJ2-3	TRBD1	TGCGCCAGCAGTGATCCCAGGACAGGGGGCGCGAATACGCAGTATTTT	CASSDPRTGGANTQYF
TRBV7-9	few	TRBJ1-1	TRBD1	TGTGCCAGCAGCCGGGACAGGAGCTATGAAGCTTTCTTT	CASSRDRSYEAFF
TRBV19	-	TRBJ1-4	-	TGTGCCAGTAGTATTCCCAGCGGGGAAAAACTGTTTTTT	CASSIPSGEKLFF
TRBV7-2	-	TRBJ2-5	TRBD2	TGTGCCAGCAGCTTCGGGATAGCGGGAGAATCGAAGACCCAGTACTTC	CASSFGIAGESKTQYF
TRBV30	once	TRBJ1-1	-	TGTGCCTGGAGTCATAGTTCTGAAGCTTTCTTT	CAWSHSSEAFF
TRBV6-5	few	TRBJ2-1	-	TGTGCCAGCAGTCAACCTCGTCATCGAAGCGATGAGCAGTTCTTC	CASSQPRHRSDEQFF
TRBV5-1	once	TRBJ1-1	-	TGCGCCAGCAGCTCGGGACAAACAACGAACACTGAAGCTTTCTTT	CASSSGQTTNTEAFF
TRBV10-3	-	TRBJ1-2	-	TGTGCCATCAGTGAGTCGGCAGGGAACTATGGCTACACCTTC	CAISESAGNYGYTF
TRBV25-1	-	TRBJ1-1	TRBD1	TGTGCCAGCAGCCCCAGAGAGGGGGCGGACACTGAAGCTTTCTTT	CASSPREGADTEAFF
TRBV6-5	-	TRBJ2-1	-	TGTGCCAGCAGTTACGGAGGCGATGAGCAGTTCTTC	CASSYGGDEQFF
TRBV9	-	TRBJ2-1	-	TGTGCCAGCAGCCCCGCACTAGAGTACTCCTACAATGAGCAGTTCTTC	CASSPALEYSYNEQFF
TRBV5-6	-	TRBJ2-3	TRBD2	TGTGCCAGCAGCTTGGCTCTTACCCGACTAGCGGGAGGAGATACGCAGTATTTT	CASSLALTRLAGGDTQYF
TRBV6-5	-	TRBJ2-1	TRBD2	TGTGCCAGCACCCTTCGACTAGCCGGGTACAATGAGCAGTTCTTC	CASTLRLAGYNEQFF
TRBV4-1	few	TRBJ1-3	-	TGCGCCAGCAGCCAAGATTCAGGGTATGGAAACACCATATATTTT	CASSQDSGYGNTIYF
TRBV9	-	TRBJ1-2	-	TGTGCCAGCGGCCGGGGACTTGAGGGCTACACCTTC	CASGRGLEGYTF
TRBV4-3	-	TRBJ1-4	TRBD1	TGCGCCAGCAGCCAAGACGACAGGGTGGGTGAAAAACTGTTTTTT	CASSQDDRVGEKLFF
TRBV2	-	TRBJ1-2	-	TGTGCCAGCATAGAGGGATACTATGGCTACACCTTC	CASIEGYYGYTF
TRBV30	-	TRBJ1-4	TRBD1	TGTGCCTGGAGGAAACCGGGACAGGGTGAAAAACTGTTTTTT	CAWRKPGQGEKLFF
TRBV5-4	-	TRBJ1-4	TRBD1	TGTGCCAGCAGCTCACCGGGACAGGGAGGTAATGAAAAACTGTTTTTT	CASSSPGQGGNEKLFF
TRBV5-4	-	TRBJ2-7	-	TGTGCCAGCAGCCTATCCGGAGGGGCTAGAGTACTCGAGCAGTACTTC	CASSLSGGARVLEQYF
TRBV28	-	TRBJ1-2	-	TGTGCCAGCAGTATCCAGGGGCAGGGCTACACCTTC	CASSIQGQGYTF
TRBV19	-	TRBJ2-3	TRBD2	TGTGCCAGTAGTATTGGGCTAGCGGGAGTCACCTTCACAGATACGCAGTATTTT	CASSIGLAGVTFTDTQYF
TRBV5-1	-	TRBJ2-1	-	TGCGCCACCGCTGGGGGCCTCAACACGCGGAATGAGCAGTTCTTC	CATAGGLNTRNEQFF
TRBV27	-	TRBJ2-2	TRBD2	TGTGCCAGCAACGGAAGGACTAGCGGAGAAGTGAACACCGGGGAGCTGTTTTTT	CASNGRTSGEVNTGELFF
TRBV4-3	few	TRBJ2-1	-	TGCGCCAGCAGCCAACTAGTCTCCTACAATGAGCAGTTCTTC	CASSQLVSYNEQFF
TRBV5-1	-	TRBJ2-2	-	TGCGCCAGCAGGACGGCGGTGAACACCGGGGAGCTGTTTTTT	CASRTAVNTGELFF
TRBV5-1	-	TRBJ1-3	TRBD1	TGCGCCAGCAGCTCCGGGACAGATTTTTCTGGAAACACCATATATTTT	CASSSGTDFSGNTIYF
TRBV6-1	-	TRBJ2-1	-	TGTGCCAGCAGTGAAGTAAATGAGCAGTTCTTC	CASSEVNEQFF
TRBV5-1	-	TRBJ2-1	TRBD2	TGCGCCAGCAGCTTGCCCGGGACTAGTGACTACAATGAGCAGTTCTTC	CASSLPGTSDYNEQFF